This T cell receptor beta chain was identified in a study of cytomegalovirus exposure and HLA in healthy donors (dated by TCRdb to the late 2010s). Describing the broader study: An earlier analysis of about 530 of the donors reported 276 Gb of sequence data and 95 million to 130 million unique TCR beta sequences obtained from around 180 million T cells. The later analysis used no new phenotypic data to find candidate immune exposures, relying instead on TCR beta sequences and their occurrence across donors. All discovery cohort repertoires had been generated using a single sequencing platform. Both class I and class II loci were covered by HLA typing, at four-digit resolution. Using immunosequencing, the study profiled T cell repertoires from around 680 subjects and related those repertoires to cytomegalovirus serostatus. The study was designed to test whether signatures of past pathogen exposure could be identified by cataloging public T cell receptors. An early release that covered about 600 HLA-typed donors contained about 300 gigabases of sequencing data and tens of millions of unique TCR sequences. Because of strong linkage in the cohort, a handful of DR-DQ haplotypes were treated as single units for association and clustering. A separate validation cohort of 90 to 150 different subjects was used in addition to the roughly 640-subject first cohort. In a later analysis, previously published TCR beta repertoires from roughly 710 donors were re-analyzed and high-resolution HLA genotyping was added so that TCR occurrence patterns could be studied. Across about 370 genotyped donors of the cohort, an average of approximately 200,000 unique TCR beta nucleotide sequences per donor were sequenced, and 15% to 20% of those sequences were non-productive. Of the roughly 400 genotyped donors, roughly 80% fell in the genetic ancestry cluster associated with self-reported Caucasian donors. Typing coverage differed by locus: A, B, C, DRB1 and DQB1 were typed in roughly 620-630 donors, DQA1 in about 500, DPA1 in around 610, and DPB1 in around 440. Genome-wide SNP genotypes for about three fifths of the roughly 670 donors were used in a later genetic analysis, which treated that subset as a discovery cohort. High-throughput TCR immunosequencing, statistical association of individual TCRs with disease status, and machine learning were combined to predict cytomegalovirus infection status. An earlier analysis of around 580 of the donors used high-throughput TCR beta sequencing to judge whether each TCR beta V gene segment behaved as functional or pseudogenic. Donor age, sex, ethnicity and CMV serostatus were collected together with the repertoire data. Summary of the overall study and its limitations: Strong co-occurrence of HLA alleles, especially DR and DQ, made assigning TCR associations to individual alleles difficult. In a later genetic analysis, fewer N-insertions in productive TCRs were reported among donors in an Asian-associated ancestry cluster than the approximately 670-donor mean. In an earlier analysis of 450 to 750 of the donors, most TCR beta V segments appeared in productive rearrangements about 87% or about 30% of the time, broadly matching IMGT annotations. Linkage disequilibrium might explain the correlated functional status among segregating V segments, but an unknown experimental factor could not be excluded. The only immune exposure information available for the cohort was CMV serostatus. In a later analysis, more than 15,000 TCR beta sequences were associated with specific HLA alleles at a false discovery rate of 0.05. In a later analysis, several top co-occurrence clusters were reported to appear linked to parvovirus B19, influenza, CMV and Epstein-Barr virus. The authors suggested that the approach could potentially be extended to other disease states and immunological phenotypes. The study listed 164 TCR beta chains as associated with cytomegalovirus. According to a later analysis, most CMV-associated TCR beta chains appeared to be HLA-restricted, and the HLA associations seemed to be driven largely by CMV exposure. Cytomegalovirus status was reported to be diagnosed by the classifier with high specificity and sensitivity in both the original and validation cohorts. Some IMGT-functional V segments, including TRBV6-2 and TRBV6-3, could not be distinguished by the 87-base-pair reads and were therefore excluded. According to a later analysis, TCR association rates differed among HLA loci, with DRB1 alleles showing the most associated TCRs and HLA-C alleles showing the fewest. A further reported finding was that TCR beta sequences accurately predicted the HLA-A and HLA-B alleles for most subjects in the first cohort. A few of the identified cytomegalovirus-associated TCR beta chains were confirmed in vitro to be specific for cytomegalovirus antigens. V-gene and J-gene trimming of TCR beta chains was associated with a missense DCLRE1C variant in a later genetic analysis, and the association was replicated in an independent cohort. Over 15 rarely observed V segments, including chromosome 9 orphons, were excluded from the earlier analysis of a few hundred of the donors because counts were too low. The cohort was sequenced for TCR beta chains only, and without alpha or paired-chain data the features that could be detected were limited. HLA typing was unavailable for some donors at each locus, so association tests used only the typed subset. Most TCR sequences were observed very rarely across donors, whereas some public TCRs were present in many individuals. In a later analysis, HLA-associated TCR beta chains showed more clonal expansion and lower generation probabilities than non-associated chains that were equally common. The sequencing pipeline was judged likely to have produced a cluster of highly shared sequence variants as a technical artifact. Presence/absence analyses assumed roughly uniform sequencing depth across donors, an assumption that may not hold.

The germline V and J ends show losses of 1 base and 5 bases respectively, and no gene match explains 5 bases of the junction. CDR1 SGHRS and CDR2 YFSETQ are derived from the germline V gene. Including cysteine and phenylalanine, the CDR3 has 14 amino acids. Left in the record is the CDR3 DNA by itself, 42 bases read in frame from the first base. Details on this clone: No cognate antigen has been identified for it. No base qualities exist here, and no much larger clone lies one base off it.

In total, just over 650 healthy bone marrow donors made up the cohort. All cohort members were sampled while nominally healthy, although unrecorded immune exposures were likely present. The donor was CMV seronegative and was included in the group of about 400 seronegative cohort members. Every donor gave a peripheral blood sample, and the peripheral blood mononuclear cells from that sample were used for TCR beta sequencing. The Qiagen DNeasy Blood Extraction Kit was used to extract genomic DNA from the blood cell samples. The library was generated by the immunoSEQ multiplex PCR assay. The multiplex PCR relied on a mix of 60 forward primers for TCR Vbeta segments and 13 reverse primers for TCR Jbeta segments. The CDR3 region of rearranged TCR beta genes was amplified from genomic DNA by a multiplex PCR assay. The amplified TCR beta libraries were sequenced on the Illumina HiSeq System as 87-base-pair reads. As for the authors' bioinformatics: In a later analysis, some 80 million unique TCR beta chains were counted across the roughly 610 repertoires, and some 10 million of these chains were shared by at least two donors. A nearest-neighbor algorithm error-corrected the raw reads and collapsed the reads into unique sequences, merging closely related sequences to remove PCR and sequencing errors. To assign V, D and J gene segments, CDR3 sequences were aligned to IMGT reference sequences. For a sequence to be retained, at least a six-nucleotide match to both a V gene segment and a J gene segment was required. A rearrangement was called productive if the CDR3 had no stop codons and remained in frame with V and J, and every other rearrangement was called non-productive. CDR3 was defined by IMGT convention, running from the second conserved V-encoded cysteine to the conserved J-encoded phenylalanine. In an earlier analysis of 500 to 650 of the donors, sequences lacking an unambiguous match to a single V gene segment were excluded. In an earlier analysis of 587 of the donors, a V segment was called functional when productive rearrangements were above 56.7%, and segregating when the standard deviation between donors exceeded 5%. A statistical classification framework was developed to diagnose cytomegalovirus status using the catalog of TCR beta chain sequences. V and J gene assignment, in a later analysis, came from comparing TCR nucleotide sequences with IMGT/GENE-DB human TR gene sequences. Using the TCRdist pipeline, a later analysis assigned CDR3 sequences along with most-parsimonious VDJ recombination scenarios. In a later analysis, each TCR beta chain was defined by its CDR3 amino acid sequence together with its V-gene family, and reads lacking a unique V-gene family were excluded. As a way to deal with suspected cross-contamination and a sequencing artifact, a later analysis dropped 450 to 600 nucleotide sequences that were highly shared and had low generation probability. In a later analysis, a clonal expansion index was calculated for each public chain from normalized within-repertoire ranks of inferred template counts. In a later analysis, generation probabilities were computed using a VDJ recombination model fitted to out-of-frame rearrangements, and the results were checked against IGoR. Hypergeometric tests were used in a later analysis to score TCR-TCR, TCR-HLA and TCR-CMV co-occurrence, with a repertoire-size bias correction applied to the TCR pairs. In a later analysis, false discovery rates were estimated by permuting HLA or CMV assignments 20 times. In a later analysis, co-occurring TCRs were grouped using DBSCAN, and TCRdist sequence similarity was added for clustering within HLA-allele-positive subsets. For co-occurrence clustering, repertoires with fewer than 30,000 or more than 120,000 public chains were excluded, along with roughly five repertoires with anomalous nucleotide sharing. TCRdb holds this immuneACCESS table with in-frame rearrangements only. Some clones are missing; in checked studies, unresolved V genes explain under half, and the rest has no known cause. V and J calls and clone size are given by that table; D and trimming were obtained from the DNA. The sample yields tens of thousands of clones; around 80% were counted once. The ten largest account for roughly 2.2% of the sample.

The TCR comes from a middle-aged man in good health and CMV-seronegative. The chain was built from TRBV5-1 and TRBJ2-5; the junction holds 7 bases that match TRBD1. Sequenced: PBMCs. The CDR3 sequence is CASSLIGTEETQYF. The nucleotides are TGCGCCAGCAGCTTGATAGGGACAGAGGAGACCCAGTACTTC.